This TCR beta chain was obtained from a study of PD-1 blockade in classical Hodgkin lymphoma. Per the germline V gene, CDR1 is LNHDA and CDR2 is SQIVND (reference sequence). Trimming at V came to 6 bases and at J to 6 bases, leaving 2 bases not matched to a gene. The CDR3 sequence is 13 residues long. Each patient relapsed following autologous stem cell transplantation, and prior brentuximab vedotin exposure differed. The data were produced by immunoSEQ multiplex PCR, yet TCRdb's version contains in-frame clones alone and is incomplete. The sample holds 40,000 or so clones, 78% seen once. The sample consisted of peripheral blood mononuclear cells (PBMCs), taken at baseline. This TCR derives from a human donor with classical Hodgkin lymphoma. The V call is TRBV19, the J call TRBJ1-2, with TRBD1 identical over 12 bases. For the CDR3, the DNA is TGTGCCAGTAGGGGGACAGGGGGCGATGGCTACACCTTC. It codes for CASRGTGGDGYTF.